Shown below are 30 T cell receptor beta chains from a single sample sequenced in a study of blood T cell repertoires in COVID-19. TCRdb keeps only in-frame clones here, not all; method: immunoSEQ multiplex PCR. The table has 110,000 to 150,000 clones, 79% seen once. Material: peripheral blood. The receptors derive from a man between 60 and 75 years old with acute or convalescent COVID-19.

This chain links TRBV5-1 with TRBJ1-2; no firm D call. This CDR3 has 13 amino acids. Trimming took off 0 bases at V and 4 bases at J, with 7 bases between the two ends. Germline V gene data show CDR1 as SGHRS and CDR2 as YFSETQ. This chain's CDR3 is CASSLDSVYGYTF. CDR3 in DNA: TGCGCCAGCAGCTTGGACAGTGTCTATGGCTACACCTTC. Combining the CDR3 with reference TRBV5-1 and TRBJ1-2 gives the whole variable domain KAGVTQTPRYLIKTRGQQVTLSCSPISGHRSVSWYQQTPGQGLQFLFEYFSETQRNKGNFPGRFSGRQFSNSRSEMNVSTLELGDSALYLCASSLDSVYGYTFGSGTRLTVV.

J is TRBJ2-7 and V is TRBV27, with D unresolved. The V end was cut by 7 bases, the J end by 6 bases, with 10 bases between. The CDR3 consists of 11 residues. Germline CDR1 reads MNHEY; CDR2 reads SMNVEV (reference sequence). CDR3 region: CASTQLGEQYF. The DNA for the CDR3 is TGTGCCAGCACCCAACTCGGCGAGCAGTACTTC.

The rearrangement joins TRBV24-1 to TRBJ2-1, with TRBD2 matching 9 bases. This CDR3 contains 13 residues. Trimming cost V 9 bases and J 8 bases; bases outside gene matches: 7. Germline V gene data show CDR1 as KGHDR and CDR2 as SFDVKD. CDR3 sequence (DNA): TGTGCCACCTCCCTAGCGGGACGACATGAGCAGTTCTTC. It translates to CATSLAGRHEQFF.

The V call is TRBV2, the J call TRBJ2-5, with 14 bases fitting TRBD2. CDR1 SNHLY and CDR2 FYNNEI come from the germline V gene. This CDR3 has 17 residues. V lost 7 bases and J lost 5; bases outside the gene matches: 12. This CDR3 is CASTRGTSGSSGETQYF. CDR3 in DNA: TGTGCCAGCACCAGGGGGACTAGCGGGAGTTCGGGGGAGACCCAGTACTTC.

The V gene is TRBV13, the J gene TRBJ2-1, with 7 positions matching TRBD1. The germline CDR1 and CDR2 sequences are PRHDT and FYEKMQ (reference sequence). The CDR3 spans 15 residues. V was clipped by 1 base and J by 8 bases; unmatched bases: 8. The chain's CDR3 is CASSLVQLTGDEQFF. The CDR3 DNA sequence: TGTGCCAGCAGCTTAGTTCAGCTCACAGGGGATGAGCAGTTCTTC.

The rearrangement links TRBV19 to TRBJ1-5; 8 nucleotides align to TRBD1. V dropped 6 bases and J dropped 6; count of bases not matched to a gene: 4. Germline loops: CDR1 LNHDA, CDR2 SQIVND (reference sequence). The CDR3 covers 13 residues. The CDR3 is CASSDRGGQPQHF. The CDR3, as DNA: TGTGCCAGTAGCGACAGGGGAGGTCAGCCCCAGCATTTT.

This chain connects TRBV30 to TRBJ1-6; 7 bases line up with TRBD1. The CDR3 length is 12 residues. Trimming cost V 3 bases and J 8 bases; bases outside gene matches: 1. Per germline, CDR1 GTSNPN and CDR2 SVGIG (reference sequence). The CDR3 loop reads CAWSDRDSPLHF. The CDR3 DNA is TGTGCCTGGAGCGACAGGGATTCACCCCTCCACTTT.

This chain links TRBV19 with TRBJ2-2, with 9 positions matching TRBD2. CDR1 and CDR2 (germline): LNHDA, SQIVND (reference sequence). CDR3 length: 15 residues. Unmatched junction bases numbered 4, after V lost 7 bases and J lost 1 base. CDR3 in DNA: TGTGCCAGTAATAGAGCGGGAGGGAACACCGGGGAGCTGTTTTTT. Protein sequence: CASNRAGGNTGELFF.

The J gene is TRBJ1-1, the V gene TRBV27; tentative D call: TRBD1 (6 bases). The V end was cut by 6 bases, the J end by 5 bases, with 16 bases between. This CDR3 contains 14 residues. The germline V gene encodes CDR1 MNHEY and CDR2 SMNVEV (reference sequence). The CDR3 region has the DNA TGTGCCAGCAGGCCGGACAGTTATTCTACTGAAGCTTTCTTT. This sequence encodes CASRPDSYSTEAFF.

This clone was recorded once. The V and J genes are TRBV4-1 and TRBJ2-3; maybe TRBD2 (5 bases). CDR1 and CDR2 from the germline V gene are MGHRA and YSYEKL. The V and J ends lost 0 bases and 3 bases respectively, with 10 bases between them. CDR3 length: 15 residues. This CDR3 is CASSQEGPGTDTQYF. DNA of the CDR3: TGCGCCAGCAGCCAAGAAGGGCCGGGGACAGATACGCAGTATTTT.

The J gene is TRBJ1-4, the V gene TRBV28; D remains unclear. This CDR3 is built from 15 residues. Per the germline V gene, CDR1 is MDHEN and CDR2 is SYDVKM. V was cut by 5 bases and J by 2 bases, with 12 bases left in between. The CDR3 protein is CASSLLSTTNEKLFF. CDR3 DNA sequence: TGTGCCAGCAGTCTCCTCTCTACGACTAATGAAAAACTGTTTTTT.

CDR3 in amino acids: CASSLAGPYQPQHF. DNA of the CDR3: TGTGCCAGCAGCTTGGCAGGTCCTTATCAGCCCCAGCATTTT. The chain joins TRBV7-2 to TRBJ1-5; D unclear. Trimming took off 3 bases at V and 5 bases at J, with 11 bases between the two ends. The CDR3 loop spans 14 amino acids. Germline V gene data show CDR1 as SGHTA and CDR2 as FQGNSA. Full variable domain (missing parts from reference TRBV7-2 and TRBJ1-5): GAGVSQSPSNKVTEKGKDVELRCDPISGHTALYWYRQSLGQGLEFLIYFQGNSAPDKSGLPSDRFSAERTGGSVSTLTIQRTQQEDSAVYLCASSLAGPYQPQHFGDGTRLSIL.

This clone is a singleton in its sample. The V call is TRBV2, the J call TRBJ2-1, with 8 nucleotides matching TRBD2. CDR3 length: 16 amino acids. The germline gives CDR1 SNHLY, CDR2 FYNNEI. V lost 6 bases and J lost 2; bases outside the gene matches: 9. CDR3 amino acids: CASRILAGEAYNEQFF. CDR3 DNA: TGTGCCAGCAGGATTCTAGCGGGCGAGGCCTACAATGAGCAGTTCTTC.

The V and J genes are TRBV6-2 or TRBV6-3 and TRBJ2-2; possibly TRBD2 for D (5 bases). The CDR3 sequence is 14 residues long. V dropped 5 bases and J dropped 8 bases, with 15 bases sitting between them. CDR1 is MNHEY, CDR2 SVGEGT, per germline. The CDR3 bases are TGTGCCAGCAGTCCGTCTAGCACTAGGGGGGAGCTGTTTTTT. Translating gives CASSPSSTRGELFF.

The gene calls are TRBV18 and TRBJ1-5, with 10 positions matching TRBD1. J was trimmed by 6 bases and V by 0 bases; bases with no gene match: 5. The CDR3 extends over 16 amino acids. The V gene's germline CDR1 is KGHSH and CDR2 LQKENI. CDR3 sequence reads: CASSPPTGGGSQPQHF. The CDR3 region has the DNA TGTGCCAGCTCACCACCGACAGGGGGCGGGAGTCAGCCCCAGCATTTT.

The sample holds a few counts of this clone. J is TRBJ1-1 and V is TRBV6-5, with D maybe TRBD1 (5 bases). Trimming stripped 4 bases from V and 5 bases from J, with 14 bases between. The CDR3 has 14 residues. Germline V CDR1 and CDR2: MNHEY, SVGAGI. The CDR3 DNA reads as TGTGCCAGCAGTTTCGGAGGGGTTGCGACTGAAGCTTTCTTT. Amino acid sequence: CASSFGGVATEAFF.

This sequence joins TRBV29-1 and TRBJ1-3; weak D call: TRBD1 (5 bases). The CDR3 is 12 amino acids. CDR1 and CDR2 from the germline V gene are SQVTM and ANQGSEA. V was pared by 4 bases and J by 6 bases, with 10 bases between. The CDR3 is CSVGEGANTIYF. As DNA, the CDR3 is TGCAGCGTTGGGGAAGGGGCAAACACCATATATTTT.

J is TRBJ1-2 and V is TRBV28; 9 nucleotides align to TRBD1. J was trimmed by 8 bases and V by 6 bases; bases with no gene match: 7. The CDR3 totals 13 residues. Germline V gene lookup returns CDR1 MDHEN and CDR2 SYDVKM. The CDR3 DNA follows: TGTGCCAGCAGGGATTGGACAGGGGAGGGCTACACCTTC. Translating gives CASRDWTGEGYTF.

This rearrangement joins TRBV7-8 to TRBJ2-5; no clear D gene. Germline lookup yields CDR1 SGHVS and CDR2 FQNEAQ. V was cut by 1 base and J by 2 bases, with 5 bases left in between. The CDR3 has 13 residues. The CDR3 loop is CASSLVLQETQYF. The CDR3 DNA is TGTGCCAGCAGCTTAGTATTGCAAGAGACCCAGTACTTC. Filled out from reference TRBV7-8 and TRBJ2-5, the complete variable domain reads GAGVSQSPRYKVAKRGQDVALRCDPISGHVSLFWYQQALGQGPEFLTYFQNEAQLDKSGLPSDRFFAERPEGSVSTLKIQRTQQEDSAVYLCASSLVLQETQYFGPGTRLLVL.

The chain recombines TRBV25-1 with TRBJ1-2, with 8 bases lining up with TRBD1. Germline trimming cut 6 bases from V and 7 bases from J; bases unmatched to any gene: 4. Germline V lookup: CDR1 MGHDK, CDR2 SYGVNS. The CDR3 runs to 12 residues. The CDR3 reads CASSRTGFGYTF. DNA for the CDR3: TGTGCCAGCAGCCGGACAGGGTTTGGCTACACCTTC.

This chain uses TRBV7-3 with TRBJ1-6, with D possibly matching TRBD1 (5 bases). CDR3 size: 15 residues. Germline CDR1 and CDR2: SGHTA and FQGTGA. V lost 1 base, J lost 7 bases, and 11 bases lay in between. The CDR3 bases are TGTGCCAGCAGCTTAATGGGCTCAGGGAATTCACCCCTCCACTTT. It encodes CASSLMGSGNSPLHF.

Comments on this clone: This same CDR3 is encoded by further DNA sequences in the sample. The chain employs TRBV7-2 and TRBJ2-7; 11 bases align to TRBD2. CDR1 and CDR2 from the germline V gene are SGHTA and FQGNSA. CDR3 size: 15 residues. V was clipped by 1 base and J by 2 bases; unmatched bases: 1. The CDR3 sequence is CASSLGLAGTYEQYF. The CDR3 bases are TGTGCCAGCAGCTTAGGACTAGCGGGGACCTACGAGCAGTACTTC. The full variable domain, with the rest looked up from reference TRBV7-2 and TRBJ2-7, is GAGVSQSPSNKVTEKGKDVELRCDPISGHTALYWYRQSLGQGLEFLIYFQGNSAPDKSGLPSDRFSAERTGGSVSTLTIQRTQQEDSAVYLCASSLGLAGTYEQYFGPGTRLTVT.

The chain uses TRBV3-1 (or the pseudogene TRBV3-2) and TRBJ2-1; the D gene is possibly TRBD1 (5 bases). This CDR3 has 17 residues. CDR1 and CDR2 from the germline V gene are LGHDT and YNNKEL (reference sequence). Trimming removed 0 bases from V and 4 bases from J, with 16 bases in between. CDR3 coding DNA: TGTGCCAGCAGCCAAGAGAACCCGACCAGGGATTACAATGAGCAGTTCTTC. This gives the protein CASSQENPTRDYNEQFF.

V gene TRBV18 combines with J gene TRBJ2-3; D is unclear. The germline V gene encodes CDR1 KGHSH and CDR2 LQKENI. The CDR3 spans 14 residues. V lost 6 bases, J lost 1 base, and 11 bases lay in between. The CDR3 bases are TGTGCCAGCTCGGCGCCCGAGGGCACAGATACGCAGTATTTT. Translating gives CASSAPEGTDTQYF.

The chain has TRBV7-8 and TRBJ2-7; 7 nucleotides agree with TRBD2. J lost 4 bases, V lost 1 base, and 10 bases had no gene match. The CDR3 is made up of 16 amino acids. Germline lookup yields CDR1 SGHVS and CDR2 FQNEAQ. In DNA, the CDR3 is TGTGCCAGCAGCTTAGGCGGACTAGAGTCGGAATACGAGCAGTACTTC. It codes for CASSLGGLESEYEQYF.

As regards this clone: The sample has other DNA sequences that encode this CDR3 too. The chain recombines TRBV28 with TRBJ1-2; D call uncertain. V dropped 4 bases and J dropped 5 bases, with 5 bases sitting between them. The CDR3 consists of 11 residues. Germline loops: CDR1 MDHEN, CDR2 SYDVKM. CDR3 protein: CASSSRYGYTF. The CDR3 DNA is TGTGCCAGCAGTTCCAGATATGGCTACACCTTC.

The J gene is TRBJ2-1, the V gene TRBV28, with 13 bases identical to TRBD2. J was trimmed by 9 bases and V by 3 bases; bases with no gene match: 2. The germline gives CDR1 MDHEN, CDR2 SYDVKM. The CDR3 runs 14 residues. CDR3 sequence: CASSFTSGRGEQFF. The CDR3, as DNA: TGTGCCAGCAGTTTCACTAGCGGGAGGGGTGAGCAGTTCTTC.

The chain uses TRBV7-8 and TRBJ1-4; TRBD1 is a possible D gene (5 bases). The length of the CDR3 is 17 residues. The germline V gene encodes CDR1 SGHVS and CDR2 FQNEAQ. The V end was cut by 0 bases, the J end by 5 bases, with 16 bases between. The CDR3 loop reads CASSLAQGLIRNEKLFF. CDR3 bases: TGTGCCAGCAGCTTAGCCCAGGGACTAATTCGGAATGAAAAACTGTTTTTT. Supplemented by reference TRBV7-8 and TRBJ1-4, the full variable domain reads GAGVSQSPRYKVAKRGQDVALRCDPISGHVSLFWYQQALGQGPEFLTYFQNEAQLDKSGLPSDRFFAERPEGSVSTLKIQRTQQEDSAVYLCASSLAQGLIRNEKLFFGSGTQLSVL.

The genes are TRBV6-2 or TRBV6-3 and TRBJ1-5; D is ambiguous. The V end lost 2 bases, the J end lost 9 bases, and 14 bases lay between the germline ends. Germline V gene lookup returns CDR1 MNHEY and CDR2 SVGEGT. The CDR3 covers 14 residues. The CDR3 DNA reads TGTGCCAGCAGTTACGCCTCAAACAGTATGCCCCAGCATTTT. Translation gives CASSYASNSMPQHF.

The CDR3 nucleotides are TGTGCCAGCACACGACAGGATCAACGGCTGGGTCAGCCCCAGCATTTT. It yields the protein CASTRQDQRLGQPQHF. The chain carries TRBV28 and TRBJ1-5, with a possible D match to TRBD1 (6 bases). The V end was cut by 7 bases, the J end by 6 bases, with 22 bases between. Germline assignment: CDR1 MDHEN and CDR2 SYDVKM. The CDR3 is 16 residues long.